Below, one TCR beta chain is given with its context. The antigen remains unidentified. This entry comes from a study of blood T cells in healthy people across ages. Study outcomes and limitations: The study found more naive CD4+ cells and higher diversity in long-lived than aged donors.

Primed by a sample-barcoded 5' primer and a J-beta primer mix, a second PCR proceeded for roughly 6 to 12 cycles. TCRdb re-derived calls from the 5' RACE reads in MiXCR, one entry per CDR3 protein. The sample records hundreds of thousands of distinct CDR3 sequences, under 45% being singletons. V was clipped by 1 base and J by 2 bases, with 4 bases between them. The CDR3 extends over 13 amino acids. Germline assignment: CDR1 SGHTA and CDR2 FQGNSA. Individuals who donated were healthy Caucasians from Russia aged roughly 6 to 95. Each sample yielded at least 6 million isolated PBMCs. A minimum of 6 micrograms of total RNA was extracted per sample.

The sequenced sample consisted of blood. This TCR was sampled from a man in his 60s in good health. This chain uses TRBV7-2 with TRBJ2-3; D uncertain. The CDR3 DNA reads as TGTGCCAGCAGCTTAGAGGTCACAGATACGCAGTATTTT. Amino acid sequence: CASSLEVTDTQYF.